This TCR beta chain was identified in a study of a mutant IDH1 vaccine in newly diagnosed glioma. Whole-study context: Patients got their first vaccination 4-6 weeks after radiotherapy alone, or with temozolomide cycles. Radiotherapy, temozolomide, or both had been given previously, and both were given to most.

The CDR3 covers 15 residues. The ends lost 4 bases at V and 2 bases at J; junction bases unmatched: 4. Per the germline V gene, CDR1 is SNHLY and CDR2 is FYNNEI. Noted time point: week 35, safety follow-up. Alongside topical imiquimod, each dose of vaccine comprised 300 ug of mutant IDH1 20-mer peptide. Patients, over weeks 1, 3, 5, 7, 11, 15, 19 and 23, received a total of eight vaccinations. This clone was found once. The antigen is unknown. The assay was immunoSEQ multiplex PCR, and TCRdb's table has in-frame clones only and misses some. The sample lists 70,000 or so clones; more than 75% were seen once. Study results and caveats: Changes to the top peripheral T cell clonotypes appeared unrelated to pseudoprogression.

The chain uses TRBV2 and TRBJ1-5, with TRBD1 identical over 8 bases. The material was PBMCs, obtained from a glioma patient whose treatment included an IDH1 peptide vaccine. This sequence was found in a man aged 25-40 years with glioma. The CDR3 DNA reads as TGTGCCAGCAGTGCGGACAGGGTTGGCAATCAGCCCCAGCATTTT. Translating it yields CASSADRVGNQPQHF.